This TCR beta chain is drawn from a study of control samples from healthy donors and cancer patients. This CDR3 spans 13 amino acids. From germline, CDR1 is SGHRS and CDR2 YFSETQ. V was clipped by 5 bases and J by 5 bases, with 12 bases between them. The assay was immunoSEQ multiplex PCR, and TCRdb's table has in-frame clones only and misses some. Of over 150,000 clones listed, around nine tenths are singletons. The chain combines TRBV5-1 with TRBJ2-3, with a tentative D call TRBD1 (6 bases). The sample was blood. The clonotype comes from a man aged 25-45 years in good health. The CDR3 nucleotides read TGCGCCAGCAGAAAGGACAGTTTAGATACGCAGTATTTT. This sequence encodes CASRKDSLDTQYF.